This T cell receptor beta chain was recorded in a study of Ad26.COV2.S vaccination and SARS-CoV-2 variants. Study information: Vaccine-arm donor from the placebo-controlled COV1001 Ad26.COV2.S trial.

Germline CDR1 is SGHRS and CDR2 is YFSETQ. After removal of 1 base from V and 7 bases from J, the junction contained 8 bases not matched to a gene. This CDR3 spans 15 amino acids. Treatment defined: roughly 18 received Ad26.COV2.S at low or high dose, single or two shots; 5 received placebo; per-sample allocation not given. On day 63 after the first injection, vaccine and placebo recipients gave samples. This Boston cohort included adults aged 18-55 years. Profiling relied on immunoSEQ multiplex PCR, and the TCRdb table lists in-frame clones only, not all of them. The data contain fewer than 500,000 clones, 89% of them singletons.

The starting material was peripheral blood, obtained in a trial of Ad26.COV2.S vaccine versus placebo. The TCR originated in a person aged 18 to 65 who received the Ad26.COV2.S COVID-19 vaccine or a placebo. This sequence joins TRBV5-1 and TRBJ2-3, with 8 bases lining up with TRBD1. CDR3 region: CASSLWGQEDNTQYF. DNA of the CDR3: TGCGCCAGCAGCTTGTGGGGACAGGAGGACAATACGCAGTATTTT. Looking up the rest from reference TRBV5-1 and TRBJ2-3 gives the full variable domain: KAGVTQTPRYLIKTRGQQVTLSCSPISGHRSVSWYQQTPGQGLQFLFEYFSETQRNKGNFPGRFSGRQFSNSRSEMNVSTLELGDSALYLCASSLWGQEDNTQYFGPGTRLTVL.